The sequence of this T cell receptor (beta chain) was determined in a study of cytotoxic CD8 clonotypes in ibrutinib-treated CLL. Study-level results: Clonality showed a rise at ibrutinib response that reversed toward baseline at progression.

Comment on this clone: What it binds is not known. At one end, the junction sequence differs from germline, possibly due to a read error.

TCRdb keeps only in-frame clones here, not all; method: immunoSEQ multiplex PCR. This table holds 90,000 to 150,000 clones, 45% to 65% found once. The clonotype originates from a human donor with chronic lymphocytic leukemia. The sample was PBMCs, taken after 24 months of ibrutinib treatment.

CDR3 sequence: CASSQLGENTETFF. CDR3 in DNA: TGCGCCAGCAGCCAACTAGGGGAGAACACTGAAACTTTCTTT. The chain has TRBV4-1 and TRBJ1-1, with a weak D call TRBD1 (5 bases). From germline, CDR1 is MGHRA and CDR2 YSYEKL. The CDR3 has 14 residues.